The subject of this entry is one TCR beta chain. The source of the sample is a study of blood T cells in healthy people across ages. With a J-beta primer mix and a sample-barcoded 5' primer, a second PCR ran roughly 7 to 11 cycles. Using its own MiXCR run on the 5' RACE reads, TCRdb lists one record per CDR3 protein. Of some 750,000 distinct CDR3 sequences listed, over 20% are singletons. Isolating PBMCs gave at least 6.5 million of these cells per sample. The length of the CDR3 is 10 residues. V was clipped by 10 bases and J by 8 bases, with 11 bases between them. The receptor's source is a man in his sixties or seventies in good health. What was sequenced was blood. The V gene is TRBV12-3 or TRBV12-4, the J gene TRBJ1-2; no clear D. In DNA form, the CDR3 reads TGTGCCACCGGAGCTGGAGGCTACACCTTC. Translation: CATGAGGYTF.